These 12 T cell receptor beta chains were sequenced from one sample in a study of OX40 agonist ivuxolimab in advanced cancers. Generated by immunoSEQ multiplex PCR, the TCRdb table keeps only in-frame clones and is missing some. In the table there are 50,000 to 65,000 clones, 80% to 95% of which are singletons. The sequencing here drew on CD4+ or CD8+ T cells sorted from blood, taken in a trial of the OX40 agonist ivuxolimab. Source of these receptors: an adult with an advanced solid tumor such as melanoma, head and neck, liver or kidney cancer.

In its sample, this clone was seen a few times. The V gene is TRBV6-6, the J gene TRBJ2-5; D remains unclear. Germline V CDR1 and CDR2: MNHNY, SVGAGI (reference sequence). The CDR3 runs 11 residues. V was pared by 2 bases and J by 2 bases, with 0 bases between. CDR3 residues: CASSYQETQYF. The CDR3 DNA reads TGTGCCAGCAGTTACCAAGAGACCCAGTACTTC.

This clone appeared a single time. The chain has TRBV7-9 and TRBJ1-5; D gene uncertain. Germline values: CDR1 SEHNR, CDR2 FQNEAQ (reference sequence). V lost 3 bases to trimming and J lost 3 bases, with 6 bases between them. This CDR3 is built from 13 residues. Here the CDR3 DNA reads TGTGCCAGCAGCTTGGCAGACAATCAGCCCCAGCATTTT. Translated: CASSLADNQPQHF. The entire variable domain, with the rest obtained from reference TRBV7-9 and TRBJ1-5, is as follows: DTGVSQNPRHKITKRGQNVTFRCDPISEHNRLYWYRQTLGQGPEFLTYFQNEAQLEKSRLLSDRFSAERPKGSFSTLEIQRTEQGDSAMYLCASSLADNQPQHFGDGTRLSIL.

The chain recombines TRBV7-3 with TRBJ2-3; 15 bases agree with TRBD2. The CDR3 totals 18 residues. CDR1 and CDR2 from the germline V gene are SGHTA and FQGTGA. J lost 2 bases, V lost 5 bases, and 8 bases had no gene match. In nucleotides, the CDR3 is TGTGCCAGCAGCCCGGGACTAGCGGGAGGCTCCTTCACAGATACGCAGTATTTT. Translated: CASSPGLAGGSFTDTQYF. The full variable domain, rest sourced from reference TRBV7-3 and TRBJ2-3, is GAGVSQTPSNKVTEKGKYVELRCDPISGHTALYWYRQSLGQGPEFLIYFQGTGAADDSGLPNDRFFAVRPEGSVSTLKIQRTERGDSAVYLCASSPGLAGGSFTDTQYFGPGTRLTVL.

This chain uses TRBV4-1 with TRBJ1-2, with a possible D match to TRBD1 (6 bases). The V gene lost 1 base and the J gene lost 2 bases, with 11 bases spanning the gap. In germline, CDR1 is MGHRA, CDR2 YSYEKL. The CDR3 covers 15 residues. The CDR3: CASSQVGGRNYGYTF. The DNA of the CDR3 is TGCGCCAGCAGCCAAGTAGGGGGGCGGAACTATGGCTACACCTTC.

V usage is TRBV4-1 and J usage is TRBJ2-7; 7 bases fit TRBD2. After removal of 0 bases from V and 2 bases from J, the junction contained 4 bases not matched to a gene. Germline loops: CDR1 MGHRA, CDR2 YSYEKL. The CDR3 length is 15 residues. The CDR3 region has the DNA TGCGCCAGCAGCCAAGAGAGCGGGGTGACCTACGAGCAGTACTTC. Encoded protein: CASSQESGVTYEQYF.

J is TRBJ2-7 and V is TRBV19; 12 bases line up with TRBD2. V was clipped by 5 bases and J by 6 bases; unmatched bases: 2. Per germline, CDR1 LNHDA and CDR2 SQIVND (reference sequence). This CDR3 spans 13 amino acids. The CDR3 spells CASSLAGGFEQYF. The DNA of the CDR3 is TGTGCCAGTAGTCTAGCGGGAGGGTTCGAGCAGTACTTC.

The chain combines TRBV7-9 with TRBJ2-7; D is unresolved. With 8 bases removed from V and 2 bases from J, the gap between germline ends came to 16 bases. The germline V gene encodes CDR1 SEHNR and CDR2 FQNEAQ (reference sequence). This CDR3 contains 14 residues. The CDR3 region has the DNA TGTGCCAGCTCACGTCCAATACTCCCCTACGAGCAGTACTTC. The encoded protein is CASSRPILPYEQYF.

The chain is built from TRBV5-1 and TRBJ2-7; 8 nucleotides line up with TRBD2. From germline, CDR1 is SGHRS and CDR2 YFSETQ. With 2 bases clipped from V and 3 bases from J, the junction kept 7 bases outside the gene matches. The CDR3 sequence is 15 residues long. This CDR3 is CASSLYGGAGYEQYF. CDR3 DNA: TGCGCCAGCAGCTTATACGGGGGGGCCGGCTACGAGCAGTACTTC.

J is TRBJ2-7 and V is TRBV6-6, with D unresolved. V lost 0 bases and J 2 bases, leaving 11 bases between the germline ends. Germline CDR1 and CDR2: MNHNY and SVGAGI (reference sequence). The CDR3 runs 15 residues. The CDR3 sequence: CASSYSGLVAYEQYF. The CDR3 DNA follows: TGTGCCAGCAGTTACTCGGGTTTGGTTGCCTACGAGCAGTACTTC.

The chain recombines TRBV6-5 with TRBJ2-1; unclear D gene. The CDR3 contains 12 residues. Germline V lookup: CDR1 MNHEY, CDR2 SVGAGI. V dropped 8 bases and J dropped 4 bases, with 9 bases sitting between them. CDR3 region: CASGLLYNEQFF. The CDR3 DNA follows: TGTGCCAGCGGTCTATTATACAATGAGCAGTTCTTC.

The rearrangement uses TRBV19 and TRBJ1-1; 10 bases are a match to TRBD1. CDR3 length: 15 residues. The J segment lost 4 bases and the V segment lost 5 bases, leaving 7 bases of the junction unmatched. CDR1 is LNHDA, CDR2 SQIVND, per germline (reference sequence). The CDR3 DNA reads TGTGCCAGTAGTCTATCGACAGGGGGCTTCACTGAAGCTTTCTTT. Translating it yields CASSLSTGGFTEAFF. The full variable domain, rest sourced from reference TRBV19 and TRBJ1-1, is DGGITQSPKYLFRKEGQNVTLSCEQNLNHDAMYWYRQDPGQGLRLIYYSQIVNDFQKGDIAEGYSVSREKKESFPLTVTSAQKNPTAFYLCASSLSTGGFTEAFFGQGTRLTVV.

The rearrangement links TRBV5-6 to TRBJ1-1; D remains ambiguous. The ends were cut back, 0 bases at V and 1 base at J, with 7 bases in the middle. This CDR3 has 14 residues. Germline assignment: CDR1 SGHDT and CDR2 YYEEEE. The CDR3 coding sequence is TGTGCCAGCAGCTTGGCTCTGGAGAACACTGAAGCTTTCTTT. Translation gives CASSLALENTEAFF.